The present TCR beta chain was sequenced within a study of CD8 T cells in ankylosing spondylitis. Study-wide results and caveats: There was reportedly significant enrichment of clones that were disease-linked in matched ankylosing spondylitis synovial fluid. In synovial fluid and blood from reactive arthritis, some motif variants were previously reported. Typical of ankylosing spondylitis blood, it appeared, was a TCR beta motif of fewer than ten highly homologous variants.

Library preparation for TCR beta used quantitative 5'-RACE with molecular barcodes. Each CDR3 protein gets one entry after TCRdb re-called the 5' RACE reads with MiXCR. The sample includes under 250,000 distinct CDR3 sequences, roughly a third of them seen just once. This clonotype was seen a handful of times. Its antigen is currently unknown. The TCR comes from a male donor with ankylosing spondylitis or in good health (not recorded which). The material sequenced was blood, either unsorted or a sorted T cell fraction (not recorded which).

The CDR3, as DNA: TGTGCCATCGCGAGGACTAGCACAGATACGCAGTATTTT. It codes for CAIARTSTDTQYF. The chain links TRBV10-3 to TRBJ2-3, with a tentative D call TRBD2 (5 bases). The germline V and J ends were trimmed by 8 bases and 0 bases, with 9 bases remaining between them. The CDR3 runs 13 residues. CDR1 and CDR2 from the germline V gene are ENHRY and SYGVKD.